This TCR beta chain was found in a study of cytomegalovirus exposure and HLA in healthy donors. The PCR used 60 Vbeta and 13 Jbeta primers. Data came from immunoSEQ multiplex PCR; TCRdb stores just in-frame clones and leaves some out. This table has about 190,000 clones, 70% to 75% appearing once. The length of the CDR3 is 13 residues. V was cut by 6 bases and J by 8 bases, with 17 bases left in between. Germline assignment: CDR1 SGHNT and CDR2 YYREEE (reference sequence). As concerns this clone: What it binds is unknown.

Study conclusions and caveats: Accurate predictions that matched the HLA-A and HLA-B alleles of most subjects were reportedly made from TCR beta sequences.

This TCR derives from a young man in good health and CMV-seropositive. Sequences were obtained from PBMCs. The chain uses TRBV5-4 and TRBJ1-2, with unresolved D. The CDR3 sequence is CASTSGGSRGYTF. The CDR3, as DNA: TGTGCCAGCACCTCGGGAGGGTCGAGGGGCTACACCTTC.